The clone carrying this T cell receptor beta chain was recorded at least ten times. Its antigen is unidentified. Library preparation for TCR beta used quantitative 5'-RACE with molecular barcodes. TCRdb re-called the 5' RACE reads with MiXCR, one entry per CDR3 protein. There are about 220,000 distinct CDR3 sequences in the sample; 18% occur only once, and roughly 43% lies in the top ten. The V gene lost 8 bases and the J gene lost 4 bases, with 15 bases spanning the gap. This CDR3 has 13 amino acids. Germline V CDR1 and CDR2: ENHRY, SYGVKD. The data originate from a study of CD8 T cells in ankylosing spondylitis. Study-wide findings and caveats: Disease-linked clones were reportedly significantly enriched in matched ankylosing spondylitis synovial fluid. CD8+ by phenotype, disease-linked clones were relatively rare in peripheral blood. Both synovial fluid and blood in reactive arthritis had previously been reported to carry some motif variants. A TCR beta motif of several highly homologous variants seemed to mark ankylosing spondylitis blood.

Sequenced sample: blood, either unsorted or a sorted T cell fraction (not recorded which). This receptor was obtained from a male donor with ankylosing spondylitis. The chain couples TRBV10-3 to TRBJ2-7; D could derive from TRBD1 or TRBD2 (5 bases each). The DNA of the CDR3 is TGTGCCATCGGACGGGACGATGGATACGAGCAGTACTTC. Encoded protein: CAIGRDDGYEQYF.